The 14 T cell receptor beta chains below all came from one sample that was sequenced in a study of cytomegalovirus exposure and HLA in healthy donors. The PCR was carried out with 60 Vbeta primers and 13 Jbeta primers. Some clones are missing from TCRdb's copy, which holds only in-frame ones; the method was immunoSEQ multiplex PCR. The sample consists of 130,000 to 150,000 clones, roughly 80% of them appearing once. The sequenced sample was PBMCs. These TCRs come from a woman aged 45 to 65 in good health and CMV-seropositive.

This chain joins TRBV28 and TRBJ1-5; D uncertain. Trimming took off 5 bases at V and 0 bases at J, with 17 bases between the two ends. CDR1 and CDR2 (germline): MDHEN, SYDVKM. This CDR3 is built from 17 residues. CDR3 nucleotides: TGTGCCAGCAGTCCCTTCGGTCCAAAAAATAGCAATCAGCCCCAGCATTTT. Protein product: CASSPFGPKNSNQPQHF.

In this sample, this clone turned up once. The gene calls are TRBV29-1 and TRBJ2-2; D ambiguous. Trimming left V 3 bases short and J 3 bases short, with 8 bases between. The CDR3 is 13 amino acids. Germline lookup yields CDR1 SQVTM and CDR2 ANQGSEA. The DNA for the CDR3 is TGCAGCGTTGATAGTTTGGACACCGGGGAGCTGTTTTTT. This codes for CSVDSLDTGELFF.

The chain recombines TRBV6-5 with TRBJ2-7; D possibly corresponds to TRBD1 (6 bases). Per the germline V gene, CDR1 is MNHEY and CDR2 is SVGAGI. Trimming took off 5 bases at V and 5 bases at J, with 16 bases between the two ends. This CDR3 contains 14 residues. The CDR3 region has the DNA TGTGCCAGCAGTGGGACGACAGGCAGGAACGAGCAGTACTTC. Protein sequence: CASSGTTGRNEQYF.

This rearrangement joins TRBV11-1 to TRBJ2-5, with 10 bases lining up with TRBD2. The junction had 5 bases not matched to a gene; V was cut back by 5 bases and J by 2 bases. This CDR3 is built from 15 residues. CDR1 SGHAT and CDR2 FQDESV come from the germline V gene (reference sequence). In nucleotides, the CDR3 is TGTGCCAGCAGCCTGGGACTAGCGCAACAAGAGACCCAGTACTTC. This sequence encodes CASSLGLAQQETQYF.

The chain is built from TRBV4-1 and TRBJ2-7; 10 bases fit TRBD1. The CDR3 runs to 16 residues. Germline V CDR1 and CDR2: MGHRA, YSYEKL. The trim removed 2 bases at V and 7 bases at J, leaving 11 bases unmatched. The CDR3: CASSQFPGQGSGEQYF. The CDR3 bases are TGCGCCAGCAGCCAATTCCCGGGACAGGGGTCGGGAGAGCAGTACTTC.

The chain combines TRBV5-6 with TRBJ1-5, with a tentative D call TRBD1 (6 bases). This CDR3 contains 15 residues. V lost 4 bases and J 2 bases, leaving 13 bases between the germline ends. Germline CDR1 reads SGHDT; CDR2 reads YYEEEE. The CDR3 DNA reads as TGTGCCAGCAGCAAGGACAGAGTTGGCAATCAGCCCCAGCATTTT. It specifies CASSKDRVGNQPQHF.

V gene TRBV7-3 combines with J gene TRBJ2-3; tentatively, D is TRBD2 (5 bases). The CDR3 contains 15 residues. CDR1 is SGHTA, CDR2 FQGTGA, per germline. V gave up 4 bases and J gave up 3 bases, with 14 bases separating them. DNA for the CDR3: TGTGCCAGCAGCTCCGCGGGCCTCAGGACAGATACGCAGTATTTT. As protein: CASSSAGLRTDTQYF.

This clone was picked up a small number of times. The CDR3 loop is CASSYSKTGGHQPQHF. CDR3 sequence (DNA): TGTGCCAGCAGTTACTCTAAGACAGGGGGCCATCAGCCCCAGCATTTT. The V call is TRBV6-6, the J call TRBJ1-5; TRBD1 matches 10 bases. Germline CDR1 MNHNY, CDR2 SVGAGI (reference sequence). Trimming at V came to 0 bases and at J to 5 bases, leaving 4 bases not matched to a gene. The CDR3 length is 16 residues.

The chain links TRBV5-1 to TRBJ1-2; D is unresolved. Per the germline V gene, CDR1 is SGHRS and CDR2 is YFSETQ. Trimming cost V 0 bases and J 7 bases, with 10 bases left between them. This CDR3 has 13 residues. The DNA of the CDR3 is TGCGCCAGCAGCTTGGCGGGGATGAGTGGCTACACCTTC. Translated, it gives CASSLAGMSGYTF. Looking up the rest from reference TRBV5-1 and TRBJ1-2 gives the full variable domain: KAGVTQTPRYLIKTRGQQVTLSCSPISGHRSVSWYQQTPGQGLQFLFEYFSETQRNKGNFPGRFSGRQFSNSRSEMNVSTLELGDSALYLCASSLAGMSGYTFGSGTRLTVV.

This chain connects TRBV7-9 to TRBJ2-3; D is perhaps TRBD2 (6 bases). From germline, CDR1 is SEHNR and CDR2 FQNEAQ (reference sequence). Trimming removed 3 bases from V and 2 bases from J, with 9 bases in between. The CDR3 extends over 14 amino acids. The CDR3 here is CASSFGGDTDTQYF. DNA of the CDR3: TGTGCCAGCAGCTTCGGCGGGGACACAGATACGCAGTATTTT. Based on the CDR3 plus reference TRBV7-9 and TRBJ2-3, the full variable domain is DTGVSQNPRHKITKRGQNVTFRCDPISEHNRLYWYRQTLGQGPEFLTYFQNEAQLEKSRLLSDRFSAERPKGSFSTLEIQRTEQGDSAMYLCASSFGGDTDTQYFGPGTRLTVL.

In its sample, this clone was seen a few times. V is TRBV30 and J is TRBJ1-2; the D gene is possibly TRBD1 (6 bases). Trimming took 5 bases from V and 0 from J, leaving 16 bases between them. Germline V gene lookup returns CDR1 GTSNPN and CDR2 SVGIG (reference sequence). The CDR3 extends over 15 amino acids. CDR3 loop: CAWYPRQASNYGYTF. In DNA form, the CDR3 reads TGTGCCTGGTACCCTCGACAGGCTTCTAACTATGGCTACACCTTC.

V usage is TRBV7-2 and J usage is TRBJ2-7; D may be TRBD2 (6 bases). The CDR3 contains 16 residues. Germline V CDR1 and CDR2: SGHTA, FQGNSA. The V end lost 2 bases, the J end lost 1 base, and 15 bases lay between the germline ends. DNA for the CDR3: TGTGCCAGCAGCTTACCGGAGGGTGGGAATTCCTACGAGCAGTACTTC. Residues: CASSLPEGGNSYEQYF.

This clone has only a few counts. The chain combines TRBV5-5 with TRBJ1-4; D unresolved. V gave up 2 bases and J gave up 8 bases, with 13 bases separating them. This CDR3 is 14 amino acids long. Germline-derived CDR1 and CDR2 are SGHKS and YYEKEE (reference sequence). Written as DNA, the CDR3 is TGTGCCAGCAGCTTAGATACCGGTCGGGAAAAACTGTTTTTT. This gives the protein CASSLDTGREKLFF.

V is TRBV6-1 and J is TRBJ1-3, with a possible D match to TRBD1 (6 bases). The CDR3 is made up of 14 amino acids. Germline lookup yields CDR1 MNHNS and CDR2 SASEGT. The germline V and J ends were trimmed by 10 bases and 2 bases, with 15 bases remaining between them. The chain's CDR3 is CAILGAPAGNTIYF. CDR3 sequence (DNA): TGTGCCATCCTGGGGGCGCCGGCTGGAAACACCATATATTTT.